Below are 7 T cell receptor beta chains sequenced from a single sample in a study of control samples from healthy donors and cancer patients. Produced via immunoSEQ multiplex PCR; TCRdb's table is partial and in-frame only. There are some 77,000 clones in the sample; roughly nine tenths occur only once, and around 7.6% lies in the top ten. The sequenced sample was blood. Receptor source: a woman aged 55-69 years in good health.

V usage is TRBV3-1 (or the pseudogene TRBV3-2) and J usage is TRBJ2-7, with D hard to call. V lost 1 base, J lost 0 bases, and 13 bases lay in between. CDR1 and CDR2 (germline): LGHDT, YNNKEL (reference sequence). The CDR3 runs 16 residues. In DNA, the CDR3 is TGTGCCAGCAGCCAAGGAAGACGAGCGAGCTCCTACGAGCAGTACTTC. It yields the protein CASSQGRRASSYEQYF.

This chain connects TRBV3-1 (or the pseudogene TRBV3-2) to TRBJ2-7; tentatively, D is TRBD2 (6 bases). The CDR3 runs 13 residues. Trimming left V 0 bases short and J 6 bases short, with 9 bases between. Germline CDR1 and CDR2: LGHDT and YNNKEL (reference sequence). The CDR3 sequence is CASSQDGGGEQYF. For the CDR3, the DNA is TGTGCCAGCAGCCAAGACGGGGGTGGCGAGCAGTACTTC.

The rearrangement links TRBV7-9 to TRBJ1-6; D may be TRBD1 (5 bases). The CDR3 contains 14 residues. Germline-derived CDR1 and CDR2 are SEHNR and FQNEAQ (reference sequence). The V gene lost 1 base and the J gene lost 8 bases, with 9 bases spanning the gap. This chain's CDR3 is CASSLVTADSPLHF. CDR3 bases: TGTGCCAGCAGCTTAGTGACAGCGGATTCACCCCTCCACTTT.

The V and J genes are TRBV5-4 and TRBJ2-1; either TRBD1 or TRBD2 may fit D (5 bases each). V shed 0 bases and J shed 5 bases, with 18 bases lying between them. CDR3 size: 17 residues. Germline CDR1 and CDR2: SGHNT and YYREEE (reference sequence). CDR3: CASSLDAGRRGDNEQFF. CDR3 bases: TGTGCCAGCAGCTTGGATGCAGGGCGGAGAGGGGACAATGAGCAGTTCTTC.

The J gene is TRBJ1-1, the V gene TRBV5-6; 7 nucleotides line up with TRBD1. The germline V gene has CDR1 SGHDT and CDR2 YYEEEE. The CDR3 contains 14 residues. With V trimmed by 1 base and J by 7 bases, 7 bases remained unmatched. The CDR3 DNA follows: TGTGCCAGCAGCTTGAACAGGGGTTTAGGTGAAGCTTTCTTT. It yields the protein CASSLNRGLGEAFF.

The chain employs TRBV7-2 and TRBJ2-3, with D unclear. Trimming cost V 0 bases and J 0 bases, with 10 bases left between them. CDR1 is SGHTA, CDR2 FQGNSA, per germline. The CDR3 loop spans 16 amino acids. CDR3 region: CASSLAAPPSTDTQYF. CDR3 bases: TGTGCCAGCAGCTTAGCCGCCCCTCCGAGCACAGATACGCAGTATTTT. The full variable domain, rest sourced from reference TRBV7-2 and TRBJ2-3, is GAGVSQSPSNKVTEKGKDVELRCDPISGHTALYWYRQSLGQGLEFLIYFQGNSAPDKSGLPSDRFSAERTGGSVSTLTIQRTQQEDSAVYLCASSLAAPPSTDTQYFGPGTRLTVL.

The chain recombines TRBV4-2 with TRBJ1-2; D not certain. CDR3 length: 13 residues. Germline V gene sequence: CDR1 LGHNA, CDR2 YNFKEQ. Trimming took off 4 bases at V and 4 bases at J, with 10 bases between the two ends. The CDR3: CASSPEIGYGYTF. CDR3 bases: TGTGCCAGCAGCCCCGAAATAGGCTATGGCTACACCTTC.